This TCR beta chain appears in the sequencing data of a study of T cells in Graves' hyperthyroidism and ophthalmopathy (dated 2019 in TCRdb). Regarding the complete study: Peripheral blood was collected at initial diagnosis, before any treatment. A discovery cohort of about a hundred patients, 43 with Graves' ophthalmopathy and under 60 with stable Graves' hyperthyroidism, was used to find distinguishing TCR V-J signatures. Whether ophthalmopathy could be predicted prospectively was tested in an independent validation cohort made up of roughly 19 hyperthyroidism patients plus 17 patients who later progressed to ophthalmopathy. The 100 or so discovery patients were randomly split 7:3 into training and test sets. In about 6 Graves' hyperthyroidism patients, the study also compared T-cell repertoires from thyroid tissue with T-cell repertoires from blood. After sampling, hyperthyroidism patients received methimazole starting at 30 mg daily, and ophthalmopathy patients received high-dose intravenous methylprednisolone. TCR Vbeta CDR3 sequencing of some 140 peripheral blood samples (more than 40 ophthalmopathy, 75 or so hyperthyroidism and approximately 17 progressor patients) is reported in the paper. Study-wide conclusions, independent of this receptor: No statistical method was used to fix the sample size in advance, and group allocation was not hidden from the investigators. Most expanded thyroid clonotypes (frequency above 0.001) were also detected in blood, suggesting blood repertoires may reflect thyroid immune responses. During validation, the model predicted progression to ophthalmopathy a median of roughly 7.1 months ahead of onset, with around 65% sensitivity and about 72% specificity. A 13 V-J signature model separated ophthalmopathy from stable hyperthyroidism, with over 85% sensitivity and roughly 82% specificity in cross-validation and 80%/75% in testing.

In the ophthalmopathy patients, disease was moderately to severely active, with a Clinical Activity Score of 3 or more, a NOSPECS grade of 4 or more, and a duration of less than 3 months. Patients with uncontrolled infections, other autoimmune diseases, pregnancy or lactation were excluded. Diagnoses were established on the basis of clinical symptoms, serum thyroxine and TRAb, thyroid ultrasound, and orbital computed tomography. Ficoll-Paque density gradient centrifugation was used to isolate PBMCs from around 9.1 ml of fresh peripheral blood. Trizol reagent was used to extract total RNA, and RNA quality was then checked on an Agilent 2100 Bioanalyzer. This clonotype was found many times. What this receptor recognizes is not known. No base quality information exists; no much larger clone differs at one position. Including the terminal cysteine and phenylalanine, the CDR3 comprises 15 residues. Here the CDR3 DNA is all that survives: 45 bases in frame from base 1. The junction carries 16 bases between V and J, which are trimmed by 0 bases and 9 bases respectively. Reading the germline V gene gives CDR1 SGHRS and CDR2 YFSETQ.

TCR beta CDR3 regions were amplified from RNA transcripts. A first-round RT-PCR of the TCR CDR3 used the HTBI primer set with the Qiagen OneStep RT-PCR kit. Libraries were constructed in a second round of multiplex PCR, after which size selection and purification were carried out. Sequencing of the libraries was done on an Illumina HiSeq2000 using paired-end 100 bp reads. Concerning the study's data processing: SOAPnuke was used to process the raw data, throwing out any read that contained adapters or uncalled bases, had a mean Phred below 15, or lacked an exact constant-primer or identifier match. COPE v1.2.5 was used to merge the high-quality paired reads, and each unique nucleotide sequence was defined as a clonotype. MiTCR v1.1 was used to align clonotypes to the IMGT TRBV, TRBD and TRBJ reference segments. Analysis was restricted to V-J combinations with a frequency above 0.0001, which covered roughly 99% of repertoires. A TCS score was defined as the ratio between F50 (clonal expansion) and ExV (chaos), using BLOSUM62-based TCRdist between CDR3 peptides within each V-J. Welch's t-statistics and random forest reduced fewer than 550 V-J features to 10 to 15, which were used in a naive Bayes classifier (R e1071). TCRdb cleaned the public reads at Q25 with fastp, built clones with MiXCR and kept in-frame beta chains. Identical CDR3 proteins give one entry, which carries the most common genes and DNA. The V and J calls here are based on TCRdb, not the publication. A total of around 300,000 distinct CDR3 sequences appear in this sample, about 20% of them only once. Of the sample, 50% to 75% falls within the top ten clones.

The chain is encoded by TRBV5-1 joined to TRBJ1-5; TRBD1 is a weak D gene call, 5 bases matching. This receptor was obtained from a young man with Graves' ophthalmopathy. The material sequenced was blood. CDR3 reads: CASSLGDLPYAPQHF. The DNA sequence is as follows: TGCGCCAGCAGCTTGGGGGACCTACCGTACGCGCCCCAGCATTTT.